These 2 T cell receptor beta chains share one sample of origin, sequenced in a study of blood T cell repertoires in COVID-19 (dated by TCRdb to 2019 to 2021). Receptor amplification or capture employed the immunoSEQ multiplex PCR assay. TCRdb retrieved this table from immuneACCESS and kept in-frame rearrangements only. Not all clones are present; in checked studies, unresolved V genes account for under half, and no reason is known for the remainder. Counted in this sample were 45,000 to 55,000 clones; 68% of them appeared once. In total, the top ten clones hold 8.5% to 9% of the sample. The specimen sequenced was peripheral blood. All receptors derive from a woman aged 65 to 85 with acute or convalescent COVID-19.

DNA of the CDR3: TGCAGCGCTACGGACAGGAGCGTTGGAGAGACCCAGTACTTC. Its protein is CSATDRSVGETQYF. V gene TRBV29-1 combines with J gene TRBJ2-5; 7 bases align to TRBD1. Germline CDR1 SQVTM, CDR2 ANQGSEA. The CDR3 runs 14 residues. Germline trimming cut 7 bases from V and 4 bases from J; bases unmatched to any gene: 12.

This chain's CDR3 is CASSRLAGGAADTQYF. CDR3 coding DNA: TGTGCCAGCAGTCGACTAGCGGGAGGGGCCGCAGATACGCAGTATTTT. This chain connects TRBV7-2 to TRBJ2-3; 14 bases are shared with TRBD2. The CDR3 has 16 residues. V gave up 6 bases and J gave up 4 bases; unmatched junction bases: 6. Germline CDR1 and CDR2: SGHTA and FQGNSA.